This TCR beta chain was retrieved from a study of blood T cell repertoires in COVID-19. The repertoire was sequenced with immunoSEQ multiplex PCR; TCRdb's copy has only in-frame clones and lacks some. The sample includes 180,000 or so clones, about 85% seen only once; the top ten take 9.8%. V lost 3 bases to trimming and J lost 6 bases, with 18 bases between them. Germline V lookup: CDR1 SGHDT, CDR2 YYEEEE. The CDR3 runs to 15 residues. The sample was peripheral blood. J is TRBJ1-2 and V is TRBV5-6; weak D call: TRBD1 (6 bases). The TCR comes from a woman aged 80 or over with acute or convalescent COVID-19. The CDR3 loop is CASSWIGTPGHGYTF. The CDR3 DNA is TGTGCCAGCAGCTGGATCGGGACACCCGGGCATGGCTACACCTTC.